This is a list of T cell receptor beta chains from one sample in a study of blood T cell repertoires in COVID-19. Sequencing was performed with immunoSEQ multiplex PCR; in TCRdb, only in-frame clones are kept and a portion is missing. The sample comprises around 150,000 clones, 60% to 80% of which are singletons, and around 9.9% rests with the top ten. Sequencing was done on a sample of peripheral blood. Receptors were obtained from a man aged 60-69 years who had recovered from COVID-19. The CDR3 runs from the conserved cysteine through the conserved F or W.

v_gene	j_gene	CDR3aa
TRBV7-8	TRBJ1-1	CASSFTTGKNTEAFF
TRBV2	TRBJ2-3	CASSLQRPGLAATDTQYF
TRBV3-1/TRBV3-2	TRBJ1-1	CASILSGGQTEAFF
TRBV24-1	TRBJ2-3	CATSDLGIAGEGDTQYF
TRBV10-2	TRBJ2-3	CASSLAGGLADTQYF
TRBV5-1	TRBJ2-3	CASSGGQGGTDTQYF
TRBV29-1	TRBJ2-3	CSVEPSSTDTQYF
TRBV28	TRBJ1-2	CASSLTGPSNYGYTF
TRBV9	TRBJ1-2	CASSAGQARNYGYTF
TRBV5-1	TRBJ2-7	CASSLADRGAYEQYF
TRBV5-4	TRBJ2-5	CASRLAGGRETQYF
TRBV7-6	TRBJ2-7	CASSLGPGQGGYEQYF
TRBV7-2	TRBJ1-4	CASSITGGSERKLFF
TRBV7-8	TRBJ2-1	CASNLLAGVHAYNEQFF
TRBV6-5	TRBJ2-5	CASSSPGLGQETQYF
TRBV16	TRBJ1-4	CASSQSRQGAGNEKLFF
TRBV3-1/TRBV3-2	TRBJ1-6	CASSQDRQGVSPLHF
TRBV6-1	TRBJ1-1	CASSESRNTEAFF
TRBV7-3	TRBJ1-2	CASSLNAAAPGGYTF
TRBV3-1/TRBV3-2	TRBJ1-3	CASSQDSGSPGNTIYF
TRBV5-1	TRBJ2-1	CASSQGLHNEQFF
TRBV5-1	TRBJ2-1	CASSLLGRASYNEQFF
TRBV7-2	TRBJ2-2	CASSVRGRDGELFF
TRBV19	TRBJ1-2	CASTGSSANYGYTF
TRBV11-2	TRBJ2-3	CASSRDRPTLGTQYF
TRBV4-1	TRBJ2-7	CASSQVVAGGLAAEQYF
TRBV5-5	TRBJ1-4	CASSLEQGGREKLFF
TRBV11-2	TRBJ2-7	CASSLRRGGDYEQYF
TRBV6-5	TRBJ2-6	CASSYDRTNVLTF
TRBV5-1	TRBJ2-3	CASSSTAGGSQYF
TRBV4-1	TRBJ2-5	CASSPSPAGAPGTQYF
TRBV27	TRBJ1-1	CASRQGRRTEAFF
TRBV11-2	TRBJ1-4	CASSLDRVGEKLFF
TRBV27	TRBJ2-3	CASSLRGYSTDTQYF
TRBV11-2	TRBJ2-7	CASSWSGGEGEQYF
TRBV28	TRBJ2-1	CASTSRETGGFGEQFF
TRBV19	TRBJ1-5	CASTEGSHQPQHF
TRBV21-1	TRBJ1-2	CASSKDEGREGYGYTF
TRBV7-2	TRBJ2-6	CASSLVGISGANVLTF
TRBV27	TRBJ2-2	CASSLKGAGTGELFF
TRBV18	TRBJ2-1	CASSPPNRDNEQFF
TRBV4-2	TRBJ2-6	CASSQDLGQASSGANVLTF
TRBV25-1	TRBJ2-5	CASSPLGQETQYF